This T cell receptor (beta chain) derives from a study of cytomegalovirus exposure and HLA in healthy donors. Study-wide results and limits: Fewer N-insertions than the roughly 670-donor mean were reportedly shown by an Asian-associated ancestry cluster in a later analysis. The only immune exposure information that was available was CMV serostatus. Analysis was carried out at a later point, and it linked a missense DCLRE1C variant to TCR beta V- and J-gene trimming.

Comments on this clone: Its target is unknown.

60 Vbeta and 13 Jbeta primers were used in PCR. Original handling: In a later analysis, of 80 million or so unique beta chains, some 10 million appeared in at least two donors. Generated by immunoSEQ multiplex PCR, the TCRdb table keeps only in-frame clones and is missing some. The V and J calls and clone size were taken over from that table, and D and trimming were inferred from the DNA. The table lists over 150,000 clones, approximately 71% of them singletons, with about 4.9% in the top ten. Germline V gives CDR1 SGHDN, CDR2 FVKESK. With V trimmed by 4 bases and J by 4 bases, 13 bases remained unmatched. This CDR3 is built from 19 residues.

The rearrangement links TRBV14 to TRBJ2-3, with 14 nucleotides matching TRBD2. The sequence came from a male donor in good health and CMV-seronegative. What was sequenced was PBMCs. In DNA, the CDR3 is TGTGCCAGCAGCCGGCAGCGACTAGCGGGGGGGCCTTTTGCAGATACGCAGTATTTT. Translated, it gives CASSRQRLAGGPFADTQYF.